This T cell receptor beta chain appears in the sequencing data of a study of regulatory T cells in long-lasting Graves disease. Study results and limitations: TCR diversity was lower in persistent Graves' patients than in newly diagnosed ones. The study examined only peripheral blood, not thyroid tissue.

Investigators prepared the TCR beta libraries by applying iRepertoire HTBI primers and Arm-PCR of CDR3 regions. Via MiXCR, TCRdb re-called the multiplex PCR reads, giving one row per CDR3 protein. This sample has under 500,000 distinct CDR3 sequences; 20% occur once, and the top ten carry approximately 7.8%. The time point: persistent/refractory GD, antithyroid drugs over 5 years with positive TRAb. Researchers made the TCR library from RNA that was extracted from PBMCs. Guidelines of the American Thyroid Association were used to diagnose Graves' disease. EDTA tubes received roughly 9 milliliters of collected peripheral blood. Details on this clonotype: Its antigen is currently unknown.

The CDR3 is 16 residues long. Germline CDR1 and CDR2: SGHTA and FQGNSA. The ends were cut back, 1 base at V and 4 bases at J, with 14 bases in the middle. The rearrangement links TRBV7-2 to TRBJ1-3, with TRBD1 as a possible D gene (5 bases). This material consisted of peripheral blood mononuclear cells (PBMCs), taken when the disease was refractory, from a patient treated with antithyroid drugs. The source is a female donor with Graves disease. The CDR3 DNA reads as TGTGCCAGCAGCTTAGGGGGCAGGGAGGGCGGAAACACCATATATTTT. As protein: CASSLGGREGGNTIYF.